These 26 T cell receptor beta chains were all obtained from the same sample, sequenced in a study of blood T cell repertoires in COVID-19. Sequencing used immunoSEQ multiplex PCR; TCRdb keeps in-frame clones, though not all of them. The data hold fewer than 250,000 clones, with almost 90% observed a single time. Material: PBMCs or T cells enriched from blood (not recorded which). The source is a man aged 25 to 40 who had been exposed to COVID-19.

The chain couples TRBV2 to TRBJ2-1; 11 positions match TRBD2. Germline values: CDR1 SNHLY, CDR2 FYNNEI. The J segment lost 7 bases and the V segment lost 4 bases, leaving 6 bases of the junction unmatched. The CDR3 loop spans 15 amino acids. The CDR3 here is CASSATSGAGNEQFF. The CDR3 nucleotides are TGTGCCAGCAGTGCGACTAGCGGGGCCGGGAATGAGCAGTTCTTC.

The chain carries TRBV9 and TRBJ1-1; TRBD1 agrees at 8 bases. CDR3 length equals 14 residues. In germline, CDR1 is SGDLS, CDR2 YYNGEE. V gave up 0 bases and J gave up 6 bases; unmatched junction bases: 4. CDR3 region: CASSVGDRGAEAFF. In nucleotides, the CDR3 is TGTGCCAGCAGCGTAGGAGACAGGGGCGCTGAAGCTTTCTTT.

V gene TRBV14 combines with J gene TRBJ1-1; D not certain. This CDR3 contains 13 residues. Trimming took 4 bases from V and 0 from J, leaving 6 bases between them. Germline assignment: CDR1 SGHDN and CDR2 FVKESK. The CDR3 region has the DNA TGTGCCAGCAGCCTAGACATGAACACTGAAGCTTTCTTT. Amino acids: CASSLDMNTEAFF.

This chain links TRBV5-1 with TRBJ2-7; D may be TRBD2 (5 bases). Germline lookup yields CDR1 SGHRS and CDR2 YFSETQ. The V gene lost 4 bases and the J gene lost 0 bases, with 14 bases spanning the gap. The CDR3 has 15 amino acids. CDR3 sequence (DNA): TGCGCCAGCAGCCCTCGGACTGGCAGCTCCTACGAGCAGTACTTC. This codes for CASSPRTGSSYEQYF.

CDR3 DNA sequence: TGTGCCAGCAGTTTATTCGCGCAAGGGACAGCCAATAATTCACCCCTCCACTTT. Translated: CASSLFAQGTANNSPLHF. The chain links TRBV27 to TRBJ1-6; 7 positions match TRBD1. Germline loops: CDR1 MNHEY, CDR2 SMNVEV (reference sequence). J lost 5 bases, V lost 1 base, and 11 bases had no gene match. This CDR3 region has 18 residues.

V usage is TRBV10-2 and J usage is TRBJ1-2; no clear D gene. The germline V gene has CDR1 WSHSY and CDR2 SAAADI. Trimming removed 2 bases from V and 3 bases from J, with 13 bases in between. The CDR3 runs 15 residues. The CDR3 DNA is TGCGCCAGCAGTGAGGCCCGAAACGGGGACTATGGCTACACCTTC. This translates into CASSEARNGDYGYTF.

The chain combines TRBV10-1 with TRBJ2-1, with D perhaps TRBD2 (6 bases). Trimming cost V 0 bases and J 7 bases, with 10 bases left between them. The length of the CDR3 is 14 residues. Germline V lookup: CDR1 WNHNN, CDR2 SYGVQD (reference sequence). Here the CDR3 DNA reads TGCGCCAGCAGTGAGTCGGGCGGGGTTAATGAGCAGTTCTTC. It codes for CASSESGGVNEQFF.

CDR3 in amino acids: CASSQEPYSGGTKNIQYF. DNA for the CDR3: TGCGCCAGCAGCCAAGAGCCCTACTCCGGGGGGACCAAAAACATTCAGTACTTC. The chain carries TRBV4-1 and TRBJ2-4; 7 nucleotides line up with TRBD2. The germline gives CDR1 MGHRA, CDR2 YSYEKL. With 0 bases clipped from V and 2 bases from J, the junction kept 10 bases outside the gene matches. This CDR3 spans 18 amino acids.

The rearrangement uses TRBV6-5 and TRBJ2-7; D not certain. Trimming removed 2 bases from V and 6 bases from J, with 17 bases in between. CDR3 size: 15 residues. CDR1 and CDR2 from the germline V gene are MNHEY and SVGAGI. The CDR3 protein is CASSYGLVARSEQYF. CDR3 DNA sequence: TGTGCCAGCAGTTACGGTCTTGTGGCAAGAAGCGAGCAGTACTTC.

The V and J genes are TRBV5-8 and TRBJ2-7; D gene unclear. V lost 4 bases and J 5 bases, leaving 7 bases between the germline ends. CDR1 is SGHTS, CDR2 YDEGEE, per germline. The CDR3 runs 11 residues. The CDR3 nucleotides read TGTGCCAGCAGCCCTGACAACGAGCAGTACTTC. Its protein product is CASSPDNEQYF.

The gene calls are TRBV5-1 and TRBJ2-7, with 7 bases that match TRBD1. The germline V gene encodes CDR1 SGHRS and CDR2 YFSETQ. This CDR3 region has 14 residues. Trimming at V came to 3 bases and at J to 6 bases, leaving 9 bases not matched to a gene. This CDR3 is CASSSVQGHAEQYF. CDR3 nucleotide sequence: TGCGCCAGCAGCTCCGTACAGGGGCATGCCGAGCAGTACTTC.

In this sample, this clone turned up once. The genes are TRBV15 and TRBJ1-2, with TRBD1 as a possible D gene (6 bases). The CDR3 has 14 residues. Germline CDR1 reads LNHNV; CDR2 reads YYDKDF (reference sequence). V dropped 3 bases and J dropped 8 bases, with 16 bases sitting between them. The CDR3 protein is CATSSNRVFSGYTF. The DNA for the CDR3 is TGTGCCACCAGCAGTAACAGGGTGTTCAGCGGCTACACCTTC.

The chain recombines TRBV2 with TRBJ1-2; perhaps TRBD1 as D (6 bases). V gave up 2 bases and J gave up 3 bases, with 10 bases separating them. Germline CDR1 reads SNHLY; CDR2 reads FYNNEI. This CDR3 is built from 14 residues. Here the CDR3 DNA reads TGTGCCAGCAGTGAACAGGGGAGGGACTATGGCTACACCTTC. Its translation is CASSEQGRDYGYTF.

The chain links TRBV5-1 to TRBJ2-7; 10 bases are a match to TRBD2. V shed 9 bases, J shed 5 bases, and the junction held 8 bases outside the gene matches. From germline, CDR1 is SGHRS and CDR2 YFSETQ. The CDR3 is 13 residues long. The CDR3, as DNA: TGCGCCACTCGTCTAGCGGGGGACCACGAGCAGTACTTC. This codes for CATRLAGDHEQYF.

This clone has a handful of counts. The genes are TRBV27 and TRBJ1-2; D is perhaps TRBD1 (6 bases). This CDR3 contains 13 residues. CDR1 and CDR2 from the germline V gene are MNHEY and SMNVEV (reference sequence). V lost 4 bases, J lost 14 bases, and 20 bases lay in between. The CDR3 reads CASSSYLRTVWTF. CDR3 DNA: TGTGCCAGCAGTTCCTACCTTCGGACAGTCTGGACCTTC.

J is TRBJ2-3 and V is TRBV20-1; D may be TRBD2 (6 bases). V lost 3 bases to trimming and J lost 0 bases, with 10 bases between them. CDR1 is DFQATT and CDR2 is SNEGSKA in the germline V gene (reference sequence). The CDR3 has 14 residues. CDR3 DNA sequence: TGCAGTGCTAGTGAGGCGGGGAGCACAGATACGCAGTATTTT. Translated, it gives CSASEAGSTDTQYF.

This rearrangement joins TRBV2 to TRBJ1-5; no reliable D call. From germline, CDR1 is SNHLY and CDR2 FYNNEI. The CDR3 covers 12 residues. V was clipped by 4 bases and J by 9 bases, with 10 bases between them. CDR3 DNA sequence: TGTGCCAGCAGTGGGGCCCGTGGGCCCCAGCATTTT. It codes for CASSGARGPQHF. Supplemented by reference TRBV2 and TRBJ1-5, the full variable domain reads EPEVTQTPSHQVTQMGQEVILRCVPISNHLYFYWYRQILGQKVEFLVSFYNNEISEKSEIFDDQFSVERPDGSNFTLKIRSTKLEDSAMYFCASSGARGPQHFGDGTRLSIL.

V is TRBV5-1 and J is TRBJ2-3; tentative D call: TRBD2 (6 bases). Trimming took off 5 bases at V and 5 bases at J, with 15 bases between the two ends. CDR3 length: 14 amino acids. Germline V gene data show CDR1 as SGHRS and CDR2 as YFSETQ. CDR3 protein: CASRRTMGIDTQYF. CDR3 coding DNA: TGCGCCAGCAGACGGACTATGGGGATAGATACGCAGTATTTT.

V and J are TRBV4-2 and TRBJ2-1; 10 bases are a match to TRBD2. J was trimmed by 5 bases and V by 3 bases; bases with no gene match: 7. The CDR3 totals 16 residues. CDR1 is LGHNA and CDR2 is YNFKEQ in the germline V gene. The chain's CDR3 is CASSQRVGTSDNEQFF. The CDR3 DNA sequence: TGTGCCAGCAGCCAGCGGGTGGGGACTAGCGACAATGAGCAGTTCTTC.

This chain links TRBV7-9 with TRBJ1-1; 7 bases are shared with TRBD1. CDR1 and CDR2 from the germline V gene are SEHNR and FQNEAQ (reference sequence). This CDR3 spans 15 amino acids. The V and J ends lost 1 base and 4 bases, in that order; junction bases with no gene match: 6. DNA for the CDR3: TGTGCCAGCAGCTTAGGGGAGACAGGGCCCACTGAAGCTTTCTTT. Encoded protein: CASSLGETGPTEAFF.

CDR3 DNA sequence: TGCGCCAGCAGCCCACGGACTAGCGGGGGATCCTACGAGCAGTACTTC. Its translation: CASSPRTSGGSYEQYF. V usage is TRBV5-1 and J usage is TRBJ2-7; 13 bases align to TRBD2. J was trimmed by 1 base and V by 4 bases; bases with no gene match: 5. Looked up from germline, CDR1 is SGHRS and CDR2 is YFSETQ. This CDR3 is 16 amino acids long. Full variable domain (rest looked up from reference TRBV5-1 and TRBJ2-7): KAGVTQTPRYLIKTRGQQVTLSCSPISGHRSVSWYQQTPGQGLQFLFEYFSETQRNKGNFPGRFSGRQFSNSRSEMNVSTLELGDSALYLCASSPRTSGGSYEQYFGPGTRLTVT.

This clone was detected only a few times. The chain links TRBV5-4 to TRBJ2-7, with D perhaps TRBD1 (6 bases). Germline lookup yields CDR1 SGHNT and CDR2 YYREEE (reference sequence). The CDR3 contains 14 residues. V lost 3 bases, J lost 0 bases, and 10 bases lay in between. The CDR3 bases are TGTGCCAGCAGCTCGGACAGTAGCTCCTACGAGCAGTACTTC. This encodes CASSSDSSSYEQYF.

The rearrangement uses TRBV3-1 (or the pseudogene TRBV3-2) and TRBJ2-1; TRBD2 aligns across 10 bases. V shed 4 bases and J 6 bases; nucleotides not matched to a gene: 12. CDR3 size: 17 residues. CDR1 and CDR2 from the germline V gene are LGHDT and YNNKEL (reference sequence). CDR3 DNA sequence: TGTGCCAGCAGCCCTAGCGGGGGTTCCCAATACCTCAATGAGCAGTTCTTC. Translating it yields CASSPSGGSQYLNEQFF.

The chain carries TRBV18 and TRBJ2-3; the D gene is possibly TRBD2 (5 bases). Germline V gives CDR1 KGHSH, CDR2 LQKENI. V was pared by 3 bases and J by 2 bases, with 15 bases between. This CDR3 is built from 16 residues. In DNA, the CDR3 is TGTGCCAGCTCACCGAGAGAGGGCGAAGACACAGATACGCAGTATTTT. This translates into CASSPREGEDTDTQYF.

The gene calls are TRBV7-2 and TRBJ2-2, with D uncertain. In germline, CDR1 is SGHTA, CDR2 FQGNSA. V lost 7 bases and J 4 bases, leaving 10 bases between the germline ends. CDR3 length: 13 amino acids. The CDR3 DNA follows: TGTGCCAGCACCCCCTCTCGCACCGGGGAGCTGTTTTTT. Protein sequence: CASTPSRTGELFF.

On this clone: Other DNA sequences in the sample encode the same CDR3. The chain couples TRBV6-5 to TRBJ2-7, with 13 positions matching TRBD2. From germline, CDR1 is MNHEY and CDR2 SVGAGI. The V segment lost 2 bases and the J segment 2 bases; nucleotides outside the gene matches: 0. The CDR3 is 15 amino acids. The CDR3 DNA sequence: TGTGCCAGCAGTTACACTAGCGGGGGGGCCTACGAGCAGTACTTC. Protein sequence: CASSYTSGGAYEQYF.